Presented here are 20 T cell receptor beta chains from one specimen sequenced in a study of T cells in Graves' hyperthyroidism and ophthalmopathy. TCR beta CDR3 regions were amplified from RNA transcripts. RT-PCR in the first round (using the HTBI primer set) targeted the TCR CDR3. TCRdb re-analysed the multiplex PCR reads in MiXCR, keeping a single row per CDR3 protein. The sample holds approximately 380,000 distinct CDR3 sequences, over 12% seen once. Material: blood. These receptors originate from a man between 50 and 59 years old with Graves' ophthalmopathy.

This clonotype was seen ten or more times. The genes are TRBV9 and TRBJ2-1; a possible D gene is TRBD2 (7 bases). The length of the CDR3 is 18 residues. Per germline, CDR1 SGDLS and CDR2 YYNGEE. The V gene lost 0 bases and the J gene lost 5 bases, with 21 bases spanning the gap. CDR3 residues: CASSVGGGNGGRNNEQFF. The CDR3 DNA reads TGTGCCAGCAGCGTAGGCGGGGGCAATGGCGGGAGAAACAATGAGCAGTTCTTC.

This clonotype was counted ten times or more. The V call is TRBV20-1, the J call TRBJ2-1; TRBD2 agrees at 10 bases. This CDR3 has 17 residues. Unmatched junction bases numbered 10, after V lost 0 bases and J lost 5 bases. Germline V gives CDR1 DFQATT, CDR2 SNEGSKA (reference sequence). The CDR3 bases are TGCAGTGCTAGAGATGCCCTCACTAGCGGGGTCAACAATGAGCAGTTCTTC. Amino acids: CSARDALTSGVNNEQFF.

This clonotype was seen many times. The rearrangement joins TRBV20-1 to TRBJ1-1, with D unresolved. Germline V CDR1 and CDR2: DFQATT, SNEGSKA (reference sequence). CDR3 size: 16 residues. V was pared by 0 bases and J by 0 bases, with 14 bases between. The CDR3 DNA reads as TGCAGTGCTAGAGATTCCCAAGGCAGGATGAACACTGAAGCTTTCTTT. Translating it yields CSARDSQGRMNTEAFF.

This clonotype was seen more than once but under ten times. The chain employs TRBV12-3 or TRBV12-4 and TRBJ1-5; the match to TRBD1 covers 10 bases. V trimming: 5 bases; J trimming: 6 bases; junction bases outside the gene matches: 4. CDR3 length equals 14 residues. This CDR3 is CASSATGGRQPQHF. The CDR3 nucleotides read TGTGCCAGCAGTGCGACAGGGGGCCGTCAGCCCCAGCATTTT.

There are many counts of this clonotype. This chain links TRBV3-1 with TRBJ2-5; 10 bases map to TRBD2. In germline, CDR1 is LGHDT, CDR2 YNNKEL (reference sequence). This CDR3 is 15 amino acids long. With V trimmed by 6 bases and J by 2 bases, 6 bases remained unmatched. CDR3 region: CASSLAGEMQETQYF. CDR3 DNA: TGTGCCAGCAGTCTAGCGGGAGAAATGCAAGAGACCCAGTACTTC.

V usage is TRBV25-1 and J usage is TRBJ2-5; tentative D call: TRBD2 (5 bases). Germline V gene lookup returns CDR1 MGHDK and CDR2 SYGVNS. This CDR3 region has 15 residues. The V end was cut by 1 base, the J end by 1 base, with 10 bases between. The CDR3: CASSEFSAGQETQYF. CDR3 sequence (DNA): TGTGCCAGCAGTGAATTTTCGGCGGGCCAAGAGACCCAGTACTTC. The variable domain in full, completed from reference TRBV25-1 and TRBJ2-5, reads EADIYQTPRYLVIGTGKKITLECSQTMGHDKMYWYQQDPGMELHLIHYSYGVNSTEKGDLSSESTVSRIRTEHFPLTLESARPSHTSQYLCASSEFSAGQETQYFGPGTRLLVL.

This clonotype was seen ten or more times. The genes are TRBV3-1 and TRBJ2-7, with D perhaps TRBD1 (5 bases). There are 14 residues in the CDR3. V lost 5 bases to trimming and J lost 5 bases, with 16 bases between them. The germline V gene has CDR1 LGHDT and CDR2 YNNKEL (reference sequence). CDR3 region: CASSNRRQNHEQYF. In DNA form, the CDR3 reads TGTGCCAGCAGCAATCGAAGACAGAACCACGAGCAGTACTTC.

This clonotype came up many times. The chain recombines TRBV7-2 with TRBJ2-1, with D unresolved. Germline values: CDR1 SGHTA, CDR2 FQGNSA. The V and J ends lost 3 bases and 4 bases respectively, with 7 bases between them. This CDR3 has 13 residues. The CDR3 DNA follows: TGTGCCAGCAGCTTTACCTCGTACAATGAGCAGTTCTTC. It codes for CASSFTSYNEQFF.

As for this clonotype: One base away lies a much larger clone, so this may be a sequencing read error. The gene calls are TRBV2 and TRBJ2-1; 14 bases are a match to TRBD2. After removal of 6 bases from V and 6 bases from J, the junction contained 4 bases not matched to a gene. The CDR3 contains 15 residues. CDR1 and CDR2 from the germline V gene are SNHLY and FYNNEI. As DNA, the CDR3 is TGTGCCAGCAGGGCGGGACTAGCGGGAGTCAATGAGCAGTTCTTC. It translates to CASRAGLAGVNEQFF.

The chain couples TRBV19 to TRBJ2-3, with 10 bases identical to TRBD2. V was pared by 2 bases and J by 3 bases, with 8 bases of the junction left unmatched. The germline V gene has CDR1 LNHDA and CDR2 SQIVND (reference sequence). The length of the CDR3 is 17 residues. For the CDR3, the DNA is TGTGCCAGTAGTATAACCTGGGCTAGCGGGAGAACAGATACGCAGTATTTT. This gives the protein CASSITWASGRTDTQYF.

The chain recombines TRBV19 with TRBJ2-5, with TRBD2 as a possible D gene (6 bases). Trimming took off 3 bases at V and 3 bases at J, with 14 bases between the two ends. CDR3 length: 15 amino acids. Germline V gene lookup returns CDR1 LNHDA and CDR2 SQIVND (reference sequence). The DNA of the CDR3 is TGTGCCAGTAGTATCGGGGGAGCTGGGGAAGAGACCCAGTACTTC. Its translation: CASSIGGAGEETQYF.

This clonotype was seen repeatedly, ten times or more. This chain links TRBV12-3 or TRBV12-4 with TRBJ2-5; possibly TRBD1 for D (7 bases). CDR3 size: 15 residues. V shed 6 bases and J shed 5 bases, with 19 bases lying between them. The DNA for the CDR3 is TGTGCCAGCAGCCCAGGGGGGCAAGGGAGGGAGACCCAGTACTTC. It translates to CASSPGGQGRETQYF.

Regarding this clonotype: Possible read error: a much larger clone is one base away. The V and J genes are TRBV11-2 and TRBJ2-7; 7 bases line up with TRBD2. The CDR3 covers 18 residues. V trimming: 4 bases; J trimming: 7 bases; junction bases outside the gene matches: 22. Germline CDR1 reads SGHAT; CDR2 reads FQNNGV. CDR3 in amino acids: CASSSSKFTGGGSMEQYF. CDR3 bases: TGTGCCAGCAGCTCGTCGAAGTTTACGGGAGGCGGGTCGATGGAGCAGTACTTC.

This clonotype was counted many times. CDR3 amino acids: CASSLVGTGGDLGVLETQYF. The CDR3 nucleotides are TGTGCCAGCAGTTTAGTTGGGACAGGGGGTGATTTAGGAGTGTTGGAGACCCAGTACTTC. The chain combines TRBV12-3 or TRBV12-4 with TRBJ2-5; 11 nucleotides align to TRBD1. CDR3 length: 20 amino acids. With V trimmed by 1 base and J by 5 bases, 18 bases remained unmatched.

This clonotype was observed at least ten times. The chain is built from TRBV12-3 or TRBV12-4 and TRBJ2-3, with 8 bases identical to TRBD2. There are 16 residues in the CDR3. V dropped 4 bases and J dropped 0; count of bases not matched to a gene: 6. As DNA, the CDR3 is TGTGCCAGCAGTTCTTTGACTAGCGCCAGCACAGATACGCAGTATTTT. Encoded protein: CASSSLTSASTDTQYF.

This clonotype has at least ten counts. The chain joins TRBV10-3 to TRBJ1-5, with no clear D. V was pared by 4 bases and J by 6 bases, with 16 bases between. Per the germline V gene, CDR1 is ENHRY and CDR2 is SYGVKD. The CDR3 is 15 amino acids. The CDR3: CAISVDSGSSQPQHF. CDR3 sequence (DNA): TGTGCCATCAGTGTCGATTCAGGCAGTAGTCAGCCCCAGCATTTT.

In its sample, this clonotype was seen many times. The chain employs TRBV28 and TRBJ2-3, with 7 positions matching TRBD2. This CDR3 has 15 amino acids. Germline CDR1 and CDR2: MDHEN and SYDVKM. V shed 10 bases, J shed 4 bases, and the junction held 14 bases outside the gene matches. The CDR3 spells CATQTSEAISDTQYF. Here the CDR3 DNA reads TGTGCCACCCAAACTAGCGAAGCAATCTCAGATACGCAGTATTTT.

This clonotype was counted many times. The gene calls are TRBV3-1 and TRBJ2-3, with 7 bases matching TRBD2. The germline gives CDR1 LGHDT, CDR2 YNNKEL (reference sequence). V gave up 3 bases and J gave up 3 bases; unmatched junction bases: 6. The CDR3 covers 15 residues. The CDR3 DNA reads as TGTGCCAGCAGCCACCGCGGGAGTCCGACAGATACGCAGTATTTT. Its protein is CASSHRGSPTDTQYF.

This clonotype appeared many times. CDR3 protein: CAWRAWTEAFF. CDR3 DNA sequence: TGTGCCTGGAGGGCCTGGACTGAAGCTTTCTTT. The V call is TRBV30, the J call TRBJ1-1, with D unresolved. This CDR3 is built from 11 residues. V lost 3 bases and J lost 5, with 7 bases in between. In germline, CDR1 is GTSNPN, CDR2 SVGIG (reference sequence).

This clonotype was picked up many times. V and J are TRBV2 and TRBJ2-1, with TRBD2 matching over 8 bases. The germline CDR1 and CDR2 sequences are SNHLY and FYNNEI. J gave up 3 bases and V 3 bases, and 7 bases lay outside the gene matches. The CDR3 has 16 amino acids. CDR3: CASSDIRAGDYNEQFF. The CDR3 DNA sequence: TGTGCCAGCAGTGATATCCGAGCGGGAGACTACAATGAGCAGTTCTTC.